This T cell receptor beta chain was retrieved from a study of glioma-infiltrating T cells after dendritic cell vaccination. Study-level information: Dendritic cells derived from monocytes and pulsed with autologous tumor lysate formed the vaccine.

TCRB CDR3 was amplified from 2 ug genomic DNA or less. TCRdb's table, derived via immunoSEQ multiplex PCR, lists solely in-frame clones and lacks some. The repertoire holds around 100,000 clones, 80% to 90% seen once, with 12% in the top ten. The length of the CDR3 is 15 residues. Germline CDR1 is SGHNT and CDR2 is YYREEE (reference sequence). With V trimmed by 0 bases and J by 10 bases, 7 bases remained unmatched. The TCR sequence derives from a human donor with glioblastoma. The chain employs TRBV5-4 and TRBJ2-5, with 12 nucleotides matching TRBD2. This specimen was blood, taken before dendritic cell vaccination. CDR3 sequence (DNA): TGTGCCAGCAGCTTGGGACTAGCGGGGGTACAGGACCAGTACTTC. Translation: CASSLGLAGVQDQYF.